These 5 T cell receptor beta chains were sequenced from one sample in a study of CD8+CD57+ T cells in acquired aplastic anemia. Previously, flow cytometry had revealed CD8+CD57+ cell expansion in the patients chosen for sequencing. TCR beta VDJ and CDR3 profiling used genomic DNA as template. Each CDR3 protein is one row after TCRdb ran MiXCR on the reads. The repertoire holds about 120,000 distinct CDR3 sequences, with approximately 50% as singletons. The specimen was sorted CD4+, CD8+, or CD8+CD57+ T cells (not recorded which) from PBMCs. All receptors come from a human donor with aplastic anemia.

The chain recombines TRBV6-5 with TRBJ2-2, with TRBD2 matching 7 bases. CDR3 length: 14 residues. V shed 4 bases and J 3 bases; nucleotides not matched to a gene: 2. Germline CDR1 MNHEY, CDR2 SVGAGI. CDR3 amino acids: CASSLGGDTGELFF. The DNA for the CDR3 is TGTGCCAGCAGTTTGGGAGGGGACACCGGGGAGCTGTTTTTT.

Note on this clonotype: The junction departs from the called germline gene at one end, perhaps through a read error. The J gene is TRBJ1-1, the V gene TRBV6-5; TRBD1 is a possible D gene (5 bases). The CDR3 spans 13 residues. The germline V gene has CDR1 MNHEY and CDR2 SVGAGI. CDR3 DNA: TGTGCCAGCAGTTACGGCAGGGAGGCTGAGGCTTTCTTT. Translated: CASSYGREAEAFF.

On this clonotype: A read error may explain this, as a much larger clone is one base away. The chain carries TRBV5-6 and TRBJ1-2; TRBD1 matches at 9 bases. Germline lookup yields CDR1 SGHDT and CDR2 YYEEEE. The CDR3 totals 18 residues. CDR3 residues: CASSFRLIQGASDYGYAF. The CDR3 DNA sequence: TGTGCCAGCAGCTTCCGACTCATACAGGGGGCGTCGGACTATGGCTACGCCTTC. Full variable domain (missing parts from reference TRBV5-6 and TRBJ1-2): DAGVTQSPTHLIKTRGQQVTLRCSPKSGHDTVSWYQQALGQGPQFIFQYYEEEERQRGNFPDRFSGHQFPNYSSELNVNALLLGDSALYLCASSFRLIQGASDYGYAFGSGTRLTVV.

The J gene is TRBJ2-1, the V gene TRBV15, with 10 bases fitting TRBD2. This CDR3 spans 16 amino acids. Trimming at V came to 1 base and at J to 1 base, leaving 1 base not matched to a gene. Germline V lookup: CDR1 LNHNV, CDR2 YYDKDF (reference sequence). In DNA, the CDR3 is TGTGCCACCAGCAGAGGGACTAGCGGTTCCTACAATGAGCAGTTCTTC. It translates to CATSRGTSGSYNEQFF.

This clonotype was observed a few times. The genes are TRBV20-1 and TRBJ1-5; D ambiguous. With 4 bases removed from V and 1 base from J, the gap between germline ends came to 8 bases. The CDR3 is 13 amino acids. The V gene's germline CDR1 is DFQATT and CDR2 SNEGSKA (reference sequence). Here the CDR3 reads CSATLGSNQPQHF. The DNA of the CDR3 is TGCAGTGCTACTCTCGGAAGCAATCAGCCCCAGCATTTT.